This is a list of T cell receptor beta chains from one sample in a study of shared clonotypes between healthy human individuals. The method was immunoSEQ multiplex PCR; TCRdb's version includes in-frame clones alone and lacks a portion of them. The top ten clones hold roughly 1.1% of a sample with about 2 million clones, approximately 94% of them seen once. Specimen: naive CD8+ T cells sorted from blood. These receptors were obtained from a man between 18 and 35 years old in good health. The CDR3 runs from the conserved cysteine through the conserved F or W. D genes are given only for firm matches. Where a row states a size, it is once, few, many or the class of an expanded clone; other rows omit it.

clone size: NA; V gene: TRBV9; J gene: TRBJ2-2; D gene: NA; CDR3 protein: CASSRGDTGELFF; CDR3 DNA: TGTGCCAGCAGCCGGGGAGACACCGGGGAGCTGTTTTTT
clone size: NA; V gene: TRBV6-1; J gene: TRBJ2-5; D gene: NA; CDR3 protein: CASSSRDPRGETQYF; CDR3 DNA: TGTGCCAGCTCCTCCCGGGACCCCCGGGGGGAGACCCAGTACTTC
clone size: NA; V gene: TRBV27; J gene: TRBJ2-6; D gene: NA; CDR3 protein: CASSFSPGANVLTF; CDR3 DNA: TGTGCCAGCAGTTTCTCGCCCGGGGCCAACGTCCTGACTTTC
clone size: NA; V gene: TRBV7-6; J gene: TRBJ1-1; D gene: NA; CDR3 protein: CASSSGVATEAFF; CDR3 DNA: TGTGCCAGCAGCTCTGGGGTGGCCACTGAAGCTTTCTTT
clone size: NA; V gene: TRBV19; J gene: TRBJ1-5; D gene: NA; CDR3 protein: CATRANNQPQHF; CDR3 DNA: TGTGCCACCCGGGCCAACAATCAGCCCCAGCATTTT
clone size: few; V gene: TRBV6-6; J gene: TRBJ2-7; D gene: NA; CDR3 protein: CASSYSTYEQYF; CDR3 DNA: TGTGCCAGCAGTTACTCTACCTACGAGCAGTACTTC
clone size: NA; V gene: TRBV7-9; J gene: TRBJ2-1; D gene: NA; CDR3 protein: CASSFGGEQFF; CDR3 DNA: TGTGCCAGCAGCTTTGGAGGGGAGCAGTTCTTC
clone size: NA; V gene: TRBV4-1; J gene: TRBJ2-5; D gene: NA; CDR3 protein: CASSQNQGPQETQYF; CDR3 DNA: TGCGCCAGCAGCCAAAATCAGGGCCCCCAAGAGACCCAGTACTTC
clone size: once; V gene: TRBV30; J gene: TRBJ2-5; D gene: TRBD1; CDR3 protein: CAWDSGTGGSETQYF; CDR3 DNA: TGTGCCTGGGATTCTGGGACAGGGGGCTCGGAGACCCAGTACTTC
clone size: once; V gene: TRBV6-5; J gene: TRBJ2-3; D gene: NA; CDR3 protein: CASSSSDETDTQYF; CDR3 DNA: TGTGCCAGCAGTTCGTCGGACGAGACAGATACGCAGTATTTT
clone size: NA; V gene: TRBV15; J gene: TRBJ2-3; D gene: TRBD1; CDR3 protein: CATSSVDGQGGTDTQYF; CDR3 DNA: TGTGCCACCAGCAGCGTTGACGGACAGGGGGGAACAGATACGCAGTATTTT
clone size: NA; V gene: TRBV30; J gene: TRBJ2-7; D gene: NA; CDR3 protein: CAWSVGDPYEQYF; CDR3 DNA: TGTGCCTGGAGTGTAGGGGACCCCTACGAGCAGTACTTC
clone size: NA; V gene: TRBV5-1; J gene: TRBJ1-4; D gene: NA; CDR3 protein: CASSSHRDNEKLFF; CDR3 DNA: TGCGCCAGCAGCTCCCACAGGGATAATGAAAAACTGTTTTTT
clone size: NA; V gene: TRBV5-4; J gene: TRBJ2-7; D gene: TRBD1; CDR3 protein: CASSLERGQGDYEQYF; CDR3 DNA: TGTGCCAGCAGCTTGGAGCGGGGACAGGGGGACTACGAGCAGTACTTC
clone size: NA; V gene: TRBV27; J gene: TRBJ2-7; D gene: TRBD2; CDR3 protein: CATKLAGGFYEQYF; CDR3 DNA: TGTGCCACCAAACTAGCGGGAGGCTTCTACGAGCAGTACTTC
clone size: NA; V gene: TRBV13; J gene: TRBJ1-6; D gene: TRBD1; CDR3 protein: CASSLGQGDYNSPLHF; CDR3 DNA: TGTGCCAGCAGCTTGGGACAGGGGGACTATAATTCACCCCTCCACTTT
clone size: NA; V gene: TRBV27; J gene: TRBJ1-2; D gene: NA; CDR3 protein: CASNSRGGYTF; CDR3 DNA: TGTGCCAGCAACTCCAGGGGTGGCTACACCTTC
clone size: NA; V gene: TRBV28; J gene: TRBJ2-5; D gene: NA; CDR3 protein: CASSRIETQYF; CDR3 DNA: TGTGCCAGCAGCCGGATCGAGACCCAGTACTTC
clone size: NA; V gene: TRBV5-1; J gene: TRBJ2-1; D gene: NA; CDR3 protein: CASSPLGETGPPEQFF; CDR3 DNA: TGCGCCAGCAGCCCACTCGGGGAGACAGGACCCCCTGAGCAGTTCTTC
clone size: NA; V gene: TRBV28; J gene: TRBJ1-6; D gene: NA; CDR3 protein: CASISASSYNSPLHF; CDR3 DNA: TGTGCCAGCATTTCGGCAAGCTCCTATAATTCACCCCTCCACTTT